Listed below are T cell receptor beta chains from one sample, sequenced in a study of PD-L1 blockade in urothelial cancer. Using immunoSEQ multiplex PCR, the repertoire was profiled, and TCRdb retains in-frame clones only, with some absent. The sample has 38,000 or so clones, about 88% seen once; the top ten hold 2.6%. The material sequenced was PBMCs, taken around atezolizumab (anti-PD-L1) treatment. The origin of the receptors is a man between 65 and 79 years old with urothelial cancer. Both conserved end residues are part of each CDR3. Fields, in order: CDR3 length, V gene, J gene, CDR3 protein.

14,TRBV11-2,TRBJ1-5,CASSLSGGWQPQHF
14,TRBV9,TRBJ2-7,CASSVEGTGDEQYF
15,TRBV5-6,TRBJ2-7,CASSSLAGGPYEQYF
16,TRBV2,TRBJ1-1,CASSEAGGRAGAEAFF
14,TRBV5-5,TRBJ1-1,CASSLEGMNTEAFF
16,TRBV4-1,TRBJ2-5,CASSRQTGEGRETQYF
16,TRBV28,TRBJ2-7,CASSLKSGQSSYEQYF
13,TRBV5-1,TRBJ1-1,CASSLRQMTEAFF
15,TRBV27,TRBJ1-3,CASSEIGDSGNTIYF
13,TRBV11-2,TRBJ1-1,CASSLGGTAEAFF
13,TRBV5-1,TRBJ2-1,CASSLTYNNEQFF
15,TRBV9,TRBJ2-2,CASSVGAGYTGELFF
13,TRBV19,TRBJ2-7,CASSFGMPYEQYF
13,TRBV6-5,TRBJ2-5,CASSYRGRETQYF
16,TRBV2,TRBJ1-1,CASSIQPGQGIAEAFF
12,TRBV6-6,TRBJ2-1,CASSTPRDEQFF
16,TRBV30,TRBJ2-6,CAWSVRREPGANVLTF
11,TRBV2,TRBJ2-5,CASSLQETQYF
14,TRBV2,TRBJ2-1,CASGRAGARDEQFF
16,TRBV19,TRBJ1-5,CASSKGTGDSNQPQHF
15,TRBV7-9,TRBJ2-7,CASSLDGGRIYEQYF
12,TRBV13,TRBJ2-1,CASSLEGDEQFF
15,TRBV28,TRBJ1-4,CASSSTGEPNEKLFF